These T cell receptor beta chains were read from a single sample in a study of regulatory T cells in long-lasting Graves disease. MiXCR was run by TCRdb on the multiplex PCR reads, yielding one entry per CDR3 protein. Seen here are over 350,000 distinct CDR3 sequences, roughly 15% observed once, and the top ten hold 7.8%. The data also belong to a second study, concerning T cells in Graves' hyperthyroidism and ophthalmopathy.

The sequencing here drew on peripheral blood mononuclear cells (PBMCs), taken at new diagnosis, from a patient treated with antithyroid drugs. Receptors originate from a woman in her forties with Graves disease. Both conserved end residues are part of each CDR3. D genes are given only for firm matches. The size entry is marked missing in some rows and otherwise reads once, few, many or a size class.

clone size: -
J gene: TRBJ2-1
D gene: TRBD2
V gene: TRBV7-8
CDR3 DNA: TGTGCCAGCAGCTTAGTTGGGGTCCTAGCGGGAGTGTACAATGAGCAGTTCTTC
CDR3 protein: CASSLVGVLAGVYNEQFF

clone size: many
J gene: TRBJ1-4
D gene: -
V gene: TRBV12-5
CDR3 DNA: TGTGCTAGTGGTCCTCCCTTATCGTCGACTAATGAAAAACTGTTTTTT
CDR3 protein: CASGPPLSSTNEKLFF

clone size: few
J gene: TRBJ2-7
D gene: -
V gene: TRBV18
CDR3 DNA: TGTGCCAGCTCACCCCGGACCTCCTACGAGCAGTACTTC
CDR3 protein: CASSPRTSYEQYF

clone size: many
J gene: TRBJ2-7
D gene: -
V gene: TRBV20-1
CDR3 DNA: TGCAGTGCTAGAGGGGGTTTCGAGTCCTACGAGCAGTACTTC
CDR3 protein: CSARGGFESYEQYF

clone size: many
J gene: TRBJ2-3
D gene: -
V gene: TRBV29-1
CDR3 DNA: TGCAGCGTTGGGCGGCCTCTTAAGGGGACAGATACGCAGTATTTT
CDR3 protein: CSVGRPLKGTDTQYF

clone size: -
J gene: TRBJ1-1
D gene: -
V gene: TRBV20-1
CDR3 DNA: TGCAGTGCTAATCAGGGATTACCTGAAGCTTTCTTT
CDR3 protein: CSANQGLPEAFF

clone size: few
J gene: TRBJ2-7
D gene: -
V gene: TRBV28
CDR3 DNA: TGTGCCAGCAGCTTCAGCGGGACACACTACGAGCAGTACTTC
CDR3 protein: CASSFSGTHYEQYF

clone size: many
J gene: TRBJ2-5
D gene: TRBD2
V gene: TRBV20-1
CDR3 DNA: TGCAGTGCTAGCGGGAGGGAAGAGACCCAGTACTTC
CDR3 protein: CSASGREETQYF

clone size: many
J gene: TRBJ1-1
D gene: TRBD1
V gene: TRBV20-1
CDR3 DNA: TGCAGTGCTAGACAGGGGGACACTGAAGCTTTCTTT
CDR3 protein: CSARQGDTEAFF

clone size: many
J gene: TRBJ2-5
D gene: -
V gene: TRBV11-2
CDR3 DNA: TGTGCCAGCACCCCTGGGGTTCGGGAGACCCAGTACTTC
CDR3 protein: CASTPGVRETQYF

clone size: -
J gene: TRBJ2-1
D gene: -
V gene: TRBV19
CDR3 DNA: TGTGCCAGTAGCCTCATTCTTGTGGACTACAATGAGCAGTTCTTC
CDR3 protein: CASSLILVDYNEQFF

clone size: many
J gene: TRBJ1-4
D gene: TRBD1
V gene: TRBV7-9
CDR3 DNA: TGTGCCAGCAGGAATGCGAGGGGGCCGGATGAAAAACTGTTTTTT
CDR3 protein: CASRNARGPDEKLFF

clone size: -
J gene: TRBJ1-3
D gene: -
V gene: TRBV6-2/TRBV6-3
CDR3 DNA: TGTGCCATCAGTGAGCTCGGGCCCGGAAACACCATATATTTT
CDR3 protein: CAISELGPGNTIYF

clone size: many
J gene: TRBJ1-1
D gene: -
V gene: TRBV19
CDR3 DNA: TGTGCCAGTAGTAGGACGAACGCTGAAGCTTTCTTT
CDR3 protein: CASSRTNAEAFF

clone size: -
J gene: TRBJ2-7
D gene: -
V gene: TRBV29-1
CDR3 DNA: TGCAGCGTTGAAGGGATAGCGTACACCTACGAGCAGTACTTC
CDR3 protein: CSVEGIAYTYEQYF

clone size: many
J gene: TRBJ2-3
D gene: -
V gene: TRBV28
CDR3 DNA: TGTGCCAGCGGCTTACGGACCCTCACAGATACGCAGTATTTT
CDR3 protein: CASGLRTLTDTQYF

clone size: many
J gene: TRBJ2-5
D gene: TRBD1
V gene: TRBV11-2
CDR3 DNA: TGTGCCAGCAGTGCGCGACAGGGGCGTCAAGAGACCCAGTACTTC
CDR3 protein: CASSARQGRQETQYF

clone size: many
J gene: TRBJ2-1
D gene: -
V gene: TRBV29-1
CDR3 DNA: TGCAGCGTTGAAGGTGGGGGGACAATCGATGAGCAGTTCTTC
CDR3 protein: CSVEGGGTIDEQFF

clone size: many
J gene: TRBJ1-2
D gene: -
V gene: TRBV11-1
CDR3 DNA: TGTGCCAGCAGCCCCGACAATAACTATGGCTACACCTTC
CDR3 protein: CASSPDNNYGYTF

clone size: -
J gene: TRBJ2-1
D gene: TRBD2
V gene: TRBV12-3/TRBV12-4
CDR3 DNA: TGTGCCAGCGGAGGACTAGCGGGAGATCTGTACAATGGGCAGTTCTTC
CDR3 protein: CASGGLAGDLYNGQFF

clone size: -
J gene: TRBJ1-2
D gene: -
V gene: TRBV11-3
CDR3 DNA: TGTGCCAGCAGCCTACCGAGAAAATATGGCTACACCTTC
CDR3 protein: CASSLPRKYGYTF

clone size: few
J gene: TRBJ2-1
D gene: -
V gene: TRBV18
CDR3 DNA: TGTGCCACCTTAAGGGGAAGCCGCCTGTTCAATGAGCAGTTCTTC
CDR3 protein: CATLRGSRLFNEQFF

clone size: many
J gene: TRBJ1-1
D gene: -
V gene: TRBV11-2
CDR3 DNA: TGTGCCAGCAGCATAGGGACACCGAACACTGAAGCTTTCTTT
CDR3 protein: CASSIGTPNTEAFF

clone size: few
J gene: TRBJ2-5
D gene: -
V gene: TRBV11-3
CDR3 DNA: TGTGCCAGCAGCTTTGCCAGAAACCTCCAAGAGACCCAGTACTTC
CDR3 protein: CASSFARNLQETQYF

clone size: few
J gene: TRBJ1-3
D gene: -
V gene: TRBV27
CDR3 DNA: TGTGCCAGCAGTTCGCGGGAATACTCTGGAAACACCATATATTTT
CDR3 protein: CASSSREYSGNTIYF

clone size: many
J gene: TRBJ2-7
D gene: TRBD2
V gene: TRBV27
CDR3 DNA: TGTGCCAGCAGTTCACAAACTAGCGGGGCCTCGTACGAGCAGTACTTC
CDR3 protein: CASSSQTSGASYEQYF

clone size: few
J gene: TRBJ2-1
D gene: -
V gene: TRBV20-1
CDR3 DNA: TGCAGTGCCGAGTGGCGAGATGAGCAGTTCTTC
CDR3 protein: CSAEWRDEQFF

clone size: few
J gene: TRBJ1-5
D gene: -
V gene: TRBV6-2/TRBV6-3
CDR3 DNA: TGTGCCAGCAGTTACCAGGGGAATCAGCCCCAGCATTTT
CDR3 protein: CASSYQGNQPQHF

clone size: many
J gene: TRBJ1-6
D gene: -
V gene: TRBV12-3/TRBV12-4
CDR3 DNA: TGTGCCAGCACCATACTTAGGTCCTATAATTCACCCCTCCACTTT
CDR3 protein: CASTILRSYNSPLHF

clone size: many
J gene: TRBJ1-2
D gene: -
V gene: TRBV30
CDR3 DNA: TGTGCCTGGACCCCGGTGGCAGGGCAAGGCTACACCTTC
CDR3 protein: CAWTPVAGQGYTF

clone size: few
J gene: TRBJ2-1
D gene: -
V gene: TRBV12-5
CDR3 DNA: TGTGCTAGTGAACGGGGGGACAGGCCTCGGAATGAGCAGTTCTTC
CDR3 protein: CASERGDRPRNEQFF

clone size: few
J gene: TRBJ2-7
D gene: TRBD2
V gene: TRBV3-1
CDR3 DNA: TGTGCCAGCAGCCAAGGAGCGGGAGACGGGGGGCAGTACTTC
CDR3 protein: CASSQGAGDGGQYF

clone size: many
J gene: TRBJ2-1
D gene: TRBD1
V gene: TRBV12-3/TRBV12-4
CDR3 DNA: TGTGCCAGCAGTTTAGCGGAGGGGACAGGGAATGAGCAGTTCTTC
CDR3 protein: CASSLAEGTGNEQFF

clone size: many
J gene: TRBJ1-2
D gene: -
V gene: TRBV2
CDR3 DNA: TGTGCCAGCAGTGAATCGACGGAATTTAACTATGGCTACACCTTC
CDR3 protein: CASSESTEFNYGYTF

clone size: few
J gene: TRBJ2-5
D gene: TRBD2
V gene: TRBV15
CDR3 DNA: TGTGCCACCAGCAGAGCCTTTGGGGCTAGCGGGAATCAGCAAGAGACCCAGTACTTC
CDR3 protein: CATSRAFGASGNQQETQYF

clone size: -
J gene: TRBJ2-1
D gene: -
V gene: TRBV15
CDR3 DNA: TGTGCCACCAGCAGAGATCACCTAAGCTCCTACAATGAGCAGTTCTTC
CDR3 protein: CATSRDHLSSYNEQFF

clone size: many
J gene: TRBJ1-1
D gene: -
V gene: TRBV27
CDR3 DNA: TGTGCCAGCAGCAGAGACAGGCGCGGGGGTGAAGCTTTCTTT
CDR3 protein: CASSRDRRGGEAFF

clone size: -
J gene: TRBJ2-2
D gene: TRBD2
V gene: TRBV6-1
CDR3 DNA: TGTGCCAGCAGCTCGGCGGGGTGGGGAGGTAGCGGGGAAAACACCGGGGAGCTGTTTTTT
CDR3 protein: CASSSAGWGGSGENTGELFF

clone size: many
J gene: TRBJ2-2
D gene: TRBD1
V gene: TRBV27
CDR3 DNA: TGTGCCAGCAGCTCCGGGACAGGGGAAGTCACCGGGGAGCTGTTTTTT
CDR3 protein: CASSSGTGEVTGELFF

clone size: -
J gene: TRBJ2-7
D gene: -
V gene: TRBV11-1
CDR3 DNA: TGTGCCAGCAGCTTAAGTCCGCTCGAGCAGTACTTC
CDR3 protein: CASSLSPLEQYF

clone size: many
J gene: TRBJ2-7
D gene: -
V gene: TRBV27
CDR3 DNA: TGTGCCAGCAGTTTATCTTGGGGGGGCCCATACTACGAGCAGTACTTC
CDR3 protein: CASSLSWGGPYYEQYF

clone size: -
J gene: TRBJ1-4
D gene: -
V gene: TRBV27
CDR3 DNA: TGTGCCAGCAGTAAGGGGGGAGCGTATGAAAAACTGTTTTTT
CDR3 protein: CASSKGGAYEKLFF

clone size: many
J gene: TRBJ2-6
D gene: -
V gene: TRBV18
CDR3 DNA: TGTGCCAGCTCACCACCTCAGGGCTCTGGGGCCAACGTCCTGACTTTC
CDR3 protein: CASSPPQGSGANVLTF

clone size: few
J gene: TRBJ2-7
D gene: -
V gene: TRBV5-1
CDR3 DNA: TGCGCCAGCAGCTTTGGCGCGGTAGGTAGTTCCTACGAGCAGTACTTC
CDR3 protein: CASSFGAVGSSYEQYF

clone size: many
J gene: TRBJ1-2
D gene: -
V gene: TRBV5-1
CDR3 DNA: TGCGCCAGCAGCTTGGATATCCCGCCTGGGGCAGCCTATGGCTACACCTTC
CDR3 protein: CASSLDIPPGAAYGYTF

clone size: many
J gene: TRBJ2-1
D gene: TRBD2
V gene: TRBV7-9
CDR3 DNA: TGTGCCAGCAGCTCCGGCGGGACTAGCGACAATGAGCAGTTCTTC
CDR3 protein: CASSSGGTSDNEQFF